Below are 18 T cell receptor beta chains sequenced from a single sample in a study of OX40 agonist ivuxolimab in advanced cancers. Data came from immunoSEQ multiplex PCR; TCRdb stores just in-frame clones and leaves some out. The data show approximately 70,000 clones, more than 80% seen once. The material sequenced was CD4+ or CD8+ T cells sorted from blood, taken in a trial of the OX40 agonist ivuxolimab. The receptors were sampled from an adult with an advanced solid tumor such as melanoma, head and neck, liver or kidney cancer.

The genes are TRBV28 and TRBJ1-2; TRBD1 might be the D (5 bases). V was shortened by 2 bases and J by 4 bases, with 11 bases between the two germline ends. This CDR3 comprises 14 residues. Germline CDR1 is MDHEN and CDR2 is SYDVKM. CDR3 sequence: CASSLPLDSYGYTF. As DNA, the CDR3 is TGTGCCAGCAGTTTACCGCTCGACAGCTATGGCTACACCTTC.

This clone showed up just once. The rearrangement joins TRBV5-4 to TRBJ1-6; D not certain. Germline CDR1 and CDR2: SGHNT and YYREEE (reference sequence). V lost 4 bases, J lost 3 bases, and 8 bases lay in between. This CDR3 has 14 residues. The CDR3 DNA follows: TGTGCCAGCAGCCCCGGGATCTATAATTCACCCCTCCACTTT. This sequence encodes CASSPGIYNSPLHF.

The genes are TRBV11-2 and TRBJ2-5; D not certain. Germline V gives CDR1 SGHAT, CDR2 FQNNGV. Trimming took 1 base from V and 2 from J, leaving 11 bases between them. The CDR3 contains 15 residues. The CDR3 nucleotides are TGTGCCAGCAGCTTAGTCAAGTTCGGGCAAGAGACCCAGTACTTC. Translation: CASSLVKFGQETQYF. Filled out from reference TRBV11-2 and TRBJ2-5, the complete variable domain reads EAGVAQSPRYKIIEKRQSVAFWCNPISGHATLYWYQQILGQGPKLLIQFQNNGVVDDSQLPKDRFSAERLKGVDSTLKIQPAKLEDSAVYLCASSLVKFGQETQYFGPGTRLLVL.

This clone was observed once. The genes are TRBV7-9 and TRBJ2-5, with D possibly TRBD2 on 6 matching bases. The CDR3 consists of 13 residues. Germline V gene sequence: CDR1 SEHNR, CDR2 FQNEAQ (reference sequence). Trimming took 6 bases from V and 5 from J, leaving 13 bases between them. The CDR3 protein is CASSGGAFETQYF. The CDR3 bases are TGTGCCAGCAGTGGCGGGGCGTTTGAGACCCAGTACTTC.

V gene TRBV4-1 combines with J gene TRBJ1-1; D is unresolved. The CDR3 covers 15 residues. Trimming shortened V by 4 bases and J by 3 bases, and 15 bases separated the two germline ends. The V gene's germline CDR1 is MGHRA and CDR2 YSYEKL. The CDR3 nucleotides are TGCGCCAGCAGCCGAGAGGGCTTCGGAGACACTGAAGCTTTCTTT. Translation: CASSREGFGDTEAFF.

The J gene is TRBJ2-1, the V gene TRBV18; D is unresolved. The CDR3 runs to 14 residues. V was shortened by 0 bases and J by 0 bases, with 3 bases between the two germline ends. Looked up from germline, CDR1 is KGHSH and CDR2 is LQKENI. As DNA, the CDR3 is TGTGCCAGCTCACCACCGGGCTCCTACAATGAGCAGTTCTTC. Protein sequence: CASSPPGSYNEQFF.

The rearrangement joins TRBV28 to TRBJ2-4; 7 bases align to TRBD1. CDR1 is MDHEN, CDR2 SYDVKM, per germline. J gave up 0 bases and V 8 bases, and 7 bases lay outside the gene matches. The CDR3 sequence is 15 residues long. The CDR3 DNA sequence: TGTGCCAGCGCACAGGGGTCCCTAGCCAAAAACATTCAGTACTTC. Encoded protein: CASAQGSLAKNIQYF.

CDR3 DNA: TGTGCCTGGAGTGTACTAGGCAGGAACACTGAAGCTTTCTTT. As protein: CAWSVLGRNTEAFF. The chain recombines TRBV30 with TRBJ1-1, with D hard to call. The CDR3 covers 14 residues. The germline CDR1 and CDR2 sequences are GTSNPN and SVGIG (reference sequence). V gave up 0 bases and J gave up 1 base, with 9 bases separating them.

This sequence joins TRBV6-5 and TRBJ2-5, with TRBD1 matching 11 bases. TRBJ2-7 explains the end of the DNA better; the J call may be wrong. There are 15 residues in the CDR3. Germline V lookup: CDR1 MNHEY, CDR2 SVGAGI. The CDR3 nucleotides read TGTGCCAGCAGGGAGGGACAGGGGGGTTTCTACGAGCAGTACTTC. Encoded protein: CASREGQGGFYEQYF.

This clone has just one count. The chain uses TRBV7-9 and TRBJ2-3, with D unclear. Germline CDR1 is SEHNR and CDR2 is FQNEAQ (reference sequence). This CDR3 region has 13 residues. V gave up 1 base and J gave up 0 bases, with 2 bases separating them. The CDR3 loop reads CASSLVSTDTQYF. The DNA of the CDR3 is TGTGCCAGCAGCTTAGTCAGCACAGATACGCAGTATTTT.

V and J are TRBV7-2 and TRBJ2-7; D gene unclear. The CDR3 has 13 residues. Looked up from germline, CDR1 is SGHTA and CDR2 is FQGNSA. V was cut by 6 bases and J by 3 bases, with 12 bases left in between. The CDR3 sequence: CASSLPARYEQYF. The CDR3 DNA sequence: TGTGCCAGCAGTCTCCCCGCCCGCTACGAGCAGTACTTC.

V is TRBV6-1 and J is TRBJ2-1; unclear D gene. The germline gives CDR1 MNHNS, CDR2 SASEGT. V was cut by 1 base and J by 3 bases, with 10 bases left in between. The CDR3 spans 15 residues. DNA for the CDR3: TGTGCCAGCAGTGAAGGCTGGGCTAGCTACAATGAGCAGTTCTTC. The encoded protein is CASSEGWASYNEQFF.

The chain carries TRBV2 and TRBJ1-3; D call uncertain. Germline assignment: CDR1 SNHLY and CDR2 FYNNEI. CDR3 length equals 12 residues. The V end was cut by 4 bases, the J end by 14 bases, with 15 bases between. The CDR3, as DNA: TGTGCCAGCAGTGTGGATCGCAGCGAGGTATATTTT. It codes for CASSVDRSEVYF.

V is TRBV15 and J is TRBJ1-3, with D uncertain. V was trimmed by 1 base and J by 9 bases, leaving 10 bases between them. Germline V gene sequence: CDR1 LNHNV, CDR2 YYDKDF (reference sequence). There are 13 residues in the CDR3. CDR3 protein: CATSRVRGATIYF. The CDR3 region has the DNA TGTGCCACCAGCAGAGTCCGGGGTGCCACCATATATTTT.

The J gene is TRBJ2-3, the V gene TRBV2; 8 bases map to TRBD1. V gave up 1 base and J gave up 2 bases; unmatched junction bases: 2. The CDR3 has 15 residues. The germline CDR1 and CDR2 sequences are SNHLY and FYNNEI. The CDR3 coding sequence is TGTGCCAGCAGTGAAGAGGGACAGGCCACAGATACGCAGTATTTT. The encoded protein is CASSEEGQATDTQYF. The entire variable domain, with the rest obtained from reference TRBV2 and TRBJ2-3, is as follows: EPEVTQTPSHQVTQMGQEVILRCVPISNHLYFYWYRQILGQKVEFLVSFYNNEISEKSEIFDDQFSVERPDGSNFTLKIRSTKLEDSAMYFCASSEEGQATDTQYFGPGTRLTVL.

In nucleotides, the CDR3 is TGTGCCAGCAGTTACTCCCTGGGACCCGGCTACGAGCAGTACTTC. Protein product: CASSYSLGPGYEQYF. The chain is built from TRBV6-6 and TRBJ2-7; D might be TRBD1 or TRBD2, each matching 5 bases. The CDR3 has 15 amino acids. In germline, CDR1 is MNHNY, CDR2 SVGAGI (reference sequence). V lost 0 bases and J 3 bases, leaving 12 bases between the germline ends.

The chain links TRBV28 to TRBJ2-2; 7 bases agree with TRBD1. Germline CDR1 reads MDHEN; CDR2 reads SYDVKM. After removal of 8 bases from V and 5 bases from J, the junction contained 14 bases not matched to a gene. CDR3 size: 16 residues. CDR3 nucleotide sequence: TGTGCCAGCCGACCCCGGAGAGGGGGCCGTACCGGGGAGCTGTTTTTT. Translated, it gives CASRPRRGGRTGELFF.

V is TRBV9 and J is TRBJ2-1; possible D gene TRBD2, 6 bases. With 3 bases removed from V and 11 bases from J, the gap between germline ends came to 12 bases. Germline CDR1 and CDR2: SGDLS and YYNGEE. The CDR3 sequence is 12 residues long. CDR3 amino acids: CASSGRLGQQFF. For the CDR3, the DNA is TGTGCCAGCAGCGGACGACTAGGTCAGCAGTTCTTC.